These 8 T cell receptor beta chains originate from one sample sequenced in a study of CXCR3-negative and CXCR3-positive naive CD8 T cells. Points from the study as a whole: CXCR3-expressing naive cells carried TRB CDR3s more hydrophobic than those of CXCR3-negative naive cells.

These TCRs' antigens remain unknown. cDNA libraries for TRB were generated by 5' RACE incorporating UMI labels. Following a re-call of the 5' RACE reads, TCRdb has one entry per CDR3 protein and lacks DNA. The table lists 150,000 to 180,000 distinct CDR3 sequences. Sequenced sample: naive CXCR3+ CD8+ T cells from blood. Specified subset: CD45RO-CCR7+CD27+CD95- naive CD8+ T cells expressing CXCR3 (TNR3+). Every receptor here comes from a human donor in good health. Some clones in this sample may be carry-over from other donors' samples.

The V and J genes are TRBV3-1 and TRBJ2-7; TCRdb selects TRBD2, and the lack of DNA leaves this call unchecked. Germline CDR1 LGHDT, CDR2 YNNKEL (reference sequence). There are 18 residues in the CDR3. CDR3 sequence reads: CASSQDRVSGRPTGEQYF.

The CDR3 loop is CASSLHGNSYEQYF. The rearrangement links TRBV12-3 or TRBV12-4 to TRBJ2-7. The CDR3 runs 14 residues.

V gene TRBV7-3 combines with J gene TRBJ2-1. Germline CDR1 is SGHTA and CDR2 is FQGTGA. The CDR3 consists of 14 residues. CDR3 residues: CASSPTSSYNEQFF.

V is TRBV6-2 or TRBV6-3 and J is TRBJ1-1; TCRdb reports TRBD1, a call that lacks DNA to check it against. The germline V gene has CDR1 MNHEY and CDR2 SVGEGT. CDR3 length: 13 residues. The CDR3 sequence is CASSFRGGTEAFF.

V and J are TRBV3-1 and TRBJ1-6. Germline V gives CDR1 LGHDT, CDR2 YNNKEL (reference sequence). The CDR3 is 16 amino acids. The CDR3 region is CASSQETEVYNSPLHF.

The chain couples TRBV2 to TRBJ1-2; TCRdb returns TRBD1, unconfirmable since there is no DNA. Per germline, CDR1 SNHLY and CDR2 FYNNEI. CDR3 length: 15 residues. CDR3: CASSDNRDRVGGYTF.

V and J are TRBV9 and TRBJ2-2. This CDR3 region has 13 residues. Germline V gene data show CDR1 as SGDLS and CDR2 as YYNGEE. The CDR3 spells CASSTDLTGELFF.

This chain uses TRBV4-3 with TRBJ2-2; TCRdb outputs TRBD2, but without DNA this stays unchecked. The length of the CDR3 is 18 residues. Germline lookup yields CDR1 LGHNA and CDR2 YSLEER. This chain's CDR3 is CASSQGREELTNTGELFF.